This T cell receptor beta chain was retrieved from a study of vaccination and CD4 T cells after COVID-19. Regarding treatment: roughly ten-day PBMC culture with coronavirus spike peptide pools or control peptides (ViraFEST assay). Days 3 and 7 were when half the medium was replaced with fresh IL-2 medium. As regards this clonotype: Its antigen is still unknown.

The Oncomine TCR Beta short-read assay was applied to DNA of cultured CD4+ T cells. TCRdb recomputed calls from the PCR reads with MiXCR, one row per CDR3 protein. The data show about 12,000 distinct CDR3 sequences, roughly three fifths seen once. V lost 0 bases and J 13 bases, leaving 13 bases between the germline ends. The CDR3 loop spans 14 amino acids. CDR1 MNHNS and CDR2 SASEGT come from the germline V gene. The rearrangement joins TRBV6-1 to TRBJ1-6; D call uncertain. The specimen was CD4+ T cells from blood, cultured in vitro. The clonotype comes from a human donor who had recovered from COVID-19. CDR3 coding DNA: TGTGCCAGCAGTGAAGCCCCGGGGAACTCCCCCCTCCACTTT. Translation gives CASSEAPGNSPLHF.